Below, 15 T cell receptor beta chains from the same sample are listed, as sequenced in a study of cytomegalovirus exposure and HLA in healthy donors. The PCR employed 60 Vbeta primers together with 13 Jbeta primers. Sequencing was performed with immunoSEQ multiplex PCR; in TCRdb, only in-frame clones are kept and a portion is missing. This sample has approximately 150,000 clones, with about 88% found just once. The specimen sequenced was PBMCs. Every receptor here comes from a man in his thirties or forties in good health and CMV-seropositive.

This clone turned up a few times. The J gene is TRBJ1-5, the V gene TRBV19; TRBD1 matches 9 bases. The length of the CDR3 is 14 residues. CDR1 LNHDA and CDR2 SQIVND come from the germline V gene (reference sequence). V lost 3 bases to trimming and J lost 7 bases; unmatched junction nucleotides: 4. The CDR3 loop is CASSMGQGRQPQHF. As DNA, the CDR3 is TGTGCCAGTAGTATGGGACAGGGACGCCAGCCCCAGCATTTT.

The chain combines TRBV5-1 with TRBJ2-6, with 8 bases lining up with TRBD2. The J segment lost 2 bases and the V segment lost 2 bases, leaving 6 bases of the junction unmatched. CDR3 size: 17 residues. Germline values: CDR1 SGHRS, CDR2 YFSETQ. CDR3 sequence reads: CASSFGLASPGANVLTF. DNA for the CDR3: TGCGCCAGCAGCTTTGGACTAGCATCCCCTGGGGCCAACGTCCTGACTTTC.

V and J are TRBV30 and TRBJ2-3, with TRBD2 matching over 8 bases. The CDR3 is 15 residues long. The trim removed 3 bases at V and 2 bases at J, leaving 7 bases unmatched. The germline CDR1 and CDR2 sequences are GTSNPN and SVGIG (reference sequence). The CDR3 DNA follows: TGTGCCTGGAGCCTAACTAGCGGAGACACAGATACGCAGTATTTT. Encoded protein: CAWSLTSGDTDTQYF.

The genes are TRBV10-3 and TRBJ1-1, with D unresolved. Germline V CDR1 and CDR2: ENHRY, SYGVKD. The CDR3 contains 13 residues. The ends were cut back, 0 bases at V and 6 bases at J, with 8 bases in the middle. The CDR3 DNA reads as TGTGCCATCAGTGAGTCGCGTCCCCCTGAAGCTTTCTTT. Translation: CAISESRPPEAFF.

DNA for the CDR3: TGTGCCAGCAGTTACCCCCTAGCGGGAACCTACAATGAGCAGTTCTTC. This gives the protein CASSYPLAGTYNEQFF. This sequence joins TRBV6-6 and TRBJ2-1; 9 bases fit TRBD2. V shed 2 bases, J shed 2 bases, and the junction held 4 bases outside the gene matches. The CDR3 has 16 residues. Germline CDR1 MNHNY, CDR2 SVGAGI (reference sequence).

V gene TRBV28 combines with J gene TRBJ2-7; maybe TRBD1 (5 bases). There are 15 residues in the CDR3. V was trimmed by 6 bases and J by 5 bases, leaving 20 bases between them. Germline CDR1 and CDR2: MDHEN and SYDVKM. In DNA form, the CDR3 reads TGTGCCAGCAGCTCTGCATCTACAGGAGCCCACGAGCAGTACGTC. Residues: CASSSASTGAHEQYV.

The table lists this clone with a count of one. The rearrangement joins TRBV5-4 to TRBJ2-5; 11 nucleotides align to TRBD2. The J call could be wrong; TRBJ2-7 is a better fit for the DNA end. Looked up from germline, CDR1 is SGHNT and CDR2 is YYREEE (reference sequence). The CDR3 is made up of 15 amino acids. CDR3 coding DNA: TGTGCCAGCAGCTTTCTAGCGGGAGGTCCCTACGAGCAGTACTTC. Translation: CASSFLAGGPYEQYF.

The chain employs TRBV28 and TRBJ1-2; a weak D match, TRBD1 (5 bases). Trimming removed 7 bases from V and 0 bases from J, with 15 bases in between. CDR3 length: 15 residues. CDR1 and CDR2 from the germline V gene are MDHEN and SYDVKM. The DNA for the CDR3 is TGTGCCAGCATTTCTTACGGGGGAACTAACTATGGCTACACCTTC. Translating it yields CASISYGGTNYGYTF.

The V and J genes are TRBV11-3 and TRBJ2-5; 9 bases line up with TRBD1. The CDR3 totals 15 residues. Trimming cost V 4 bases and J 3 bases; bases outside gene matches: 6. The germline CDR1 and CDR2 sequences are SGHNT and YENEEA. CDR3 region: CASSSRTGAEETQYF. The CDR3 DNA sequence: TGTGCCAGCAGCTCAAGGACAGGGGCCGAAGAGACCCAGTACTTC. Based on the CDR3 plus reference TRBV11-3 and TRBJ2-5, the full variable domain is EAGVVQSPRYKIIEKKQPVAFWCNPISGHNTLYWYLQNLGQGPELLIRYENEEAVDDSQLPKDRFSAERLKGVDSTLKIQPAELGDSAVYLCASSSRTGAEETQYFGPGTRLLVL.

This clone has only a few counts. The rearrangement links TRBV5-6 to TRBJ2-1; D is perhaps TRBD2 (5 bases). The germline V and J ends were trimmed by 2 bases and 9 bases, with 18 bases remaining between them. The germline V gene has CDR1 SGHDT and CDR2 YYEEEE. The CDR3 loop spans 15 amino acids. The CDR3: CASSLAVTPFLEQFF. CDR3 sequence (DNA): TGTGCCAGCAGCTTAGCGGTGACGCCCTTCCTTGAGCAGTTCTTC. The complete variable domain, with remaining parts taken from reference TRBV5-6 and TRBJ2-1, reads DAGVTQSPTHLIKTRGQQVTLRCSPKSGHDTVSWYQQALGQGPQFIFQYYEEEERQRGNFPDRFSGHQFPNYSSELNVNALLLGDSALYLCASSLAVTPFLEQFFGPGTRLTVL.

This chain joins TRBV4-3 and TRBJ2-3; 10 bases agree with TRBD2. This CDR3 region has 15 residues. The germline gives CDR1 LGHNA, CDR2 YSLEER. The V segment lost 1 base and the J segment 7 bases; nucleotides outside the gene matches: 5. CDR3 in DNA: TGCGCCAGCAGCCAAGGAACTAGCGGGACCTATACGCAGTATTTT. Translation gives CASSQGTSGTYTQYF.

This clone was recorded once. The chain recombines TRBV10-2 with TRBJ2-5, with a weak D call TRBD2 (5 bases). The germline V gene has CDR1 WSHSY and CDR2 SAAADI. The CDR3 has 14 amino acids. Trimming removed 3 bases at V and 5 bases at J, with 13 bases between. CDR3 coding DNA: TGCGCCAGCAGTGATTGGGCCGGGGATGAGACCCAGTACTTC. Translation gives CASSDWAGDETQYF.

As concerns this clone: At one end, the junction sequence differs from germline, possibly due to a read error. The V call is TRBV7-7, the J call TRBJ2-2, with 9 bases fitting TRBD2. From germline, CDR1 is SSHAT and CDR2 FNYEAQ (reference sequence). The CDR3 totals 17 residues. The CDR3 sequence is CASTPMASGTDTGELFF. As DNA, the CDR3 is TGTGCTAGCACCCCAATGGCTAGCGGGACTGACACCGGGGAGCTGTTTTTT.

The rearrangement links TRBV6-6 to TRBJ1-5; D ambiguous. Trimming pared 2 bases from V and 3 bases from J, leaving 11 bases between. Germline V CDR1 and CDR2: MNHNY, SVGAGI (reference sequence). The CDR3 has 15 amino acids. The CDR3 nucleotides are TGTGCCAGCAGTTACAACGACAATGACAATCAGCCCCAGCATTTT. This gives the protein CASSYNDNDNQPQHF.

This clone was counted between two and nine times. The chain combines TRBV5-8 with TRBJ1-1; TRBD1 might be the D (6 bases). Germline CDR1 SGHTS, CDR2 YDEGEE. V lost 2 bases to trimming and J lost 1 base, with 9 bases between them. This CDR3 region has 14 residues. CDR3 coding DNA: TGTGCCAGCAGCTTACAGGGTGCGAACACTGAAGCTTTCTTT. Protein product: CASSLQGANTEAFF.